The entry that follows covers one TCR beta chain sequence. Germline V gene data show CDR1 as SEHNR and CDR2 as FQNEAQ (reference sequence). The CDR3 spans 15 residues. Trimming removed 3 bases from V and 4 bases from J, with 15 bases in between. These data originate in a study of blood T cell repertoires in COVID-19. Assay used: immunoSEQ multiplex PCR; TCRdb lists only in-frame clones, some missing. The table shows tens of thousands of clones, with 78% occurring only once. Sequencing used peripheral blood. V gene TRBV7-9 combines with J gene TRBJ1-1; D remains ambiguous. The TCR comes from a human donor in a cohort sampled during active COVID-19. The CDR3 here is CASSFYIPGSTEAFF. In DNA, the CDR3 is TGTGCCAGCAGCTTTTATATTCCGGGGAGCACTGAAGCTTTCTTT.